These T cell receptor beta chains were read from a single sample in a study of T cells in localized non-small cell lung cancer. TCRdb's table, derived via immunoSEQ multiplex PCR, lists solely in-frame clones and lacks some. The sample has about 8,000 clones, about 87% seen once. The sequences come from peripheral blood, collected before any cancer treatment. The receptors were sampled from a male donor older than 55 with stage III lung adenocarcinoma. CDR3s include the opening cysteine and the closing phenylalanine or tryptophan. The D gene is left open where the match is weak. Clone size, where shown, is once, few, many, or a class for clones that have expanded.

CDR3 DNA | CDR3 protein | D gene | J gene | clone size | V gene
TGTGCCAGCAGCCCTCTCAAGAACTATGGCTACACCTTC | CASSPLKNYGYTF | . | TRBJ1-2 | once | TRBV7-9
TGTGCCAGCTCACGTGATCCCACCTACGAGCAGTACTTC | CASSRDPTYEQYF | . | TRBJ2-7 | . | TRBV18
TGTGCCAGCAGCTTAGCGGCGACAGGCGAAGCTTTCTTT | CASSLAATGEAFF | . | TRBJ1-1 | . | TRBV7-2
TGTGCCAGCAGCTTAGATTGGGGACAGGGGACAAACATTCAGTACTTC | CASSLDWGQGTNIQYF | TRBD1 | TRBJ2-4 | . | TRBV11-3
TGTGCCAGCAGTGCTCTCCTAGCGGGAAATCAAGAGACCCAGTACTTC | CASSALLAGNQETQYF | TRBD2 | TRBJ2-5 | . | TRBV6-1
TGTGCCAGCAGCTTAGCAAACAGACAAGAGACCCAGTACTTC | CASSLANRQETQYF | . | TRBJ2-5 | once | TRBV7-2
TGTGCCAGTAGTCGAACTAGAGATACGCAGTATTTT | CASSRTRDTQYF | . | TRBJ2-3 | once | TRBV19
TGCAGCGTTGTGCTGGTCGACTATGGCTACACCTTC | CSVVLVDYGYTF | . | TRBJ1-2 | . | TRBV29-1
TGTGCCAGCAGCCCGGGACGGCTCTACGAGCAGTACTTC | CASSPGRLYEQYF | . | TRBJ2-7 | once | TRBV9
TGTGCCAGCAGCCCCAGACCCTGGGCGGAGACCCAGTACTTC | CASSPRPWAETQYF | . | TRBJ2-5 | . | TRBV4-2
TGTGCCAGCAGCTTAGTCGGGGACCATGGCTACACCTTC | CASSLVGDHGYTF | . | TRBJ1-2 | . | TRBV7-9
TGTGCCAGCAGTTTAGAGGACCTGTCCTACGAGCAGTACTTC | CASSLEDLSYEQYF | . | TRBJ2-7 | . | TRBV28
TGTGCCAGCAGTCGACAGGGCGGCAATCAGCCCCAGCATTTT | CASSRQGGNQPQHF | TRBD1 | TRBJ1-5 | . | TRBV6-5
TGCGCCAGCCACACAGACAGCCCTGGAGGTGGGCAGTTCTTC | CASHTDSPGGGQFF | . | TRBJ2-1 | . | TRBV5-1
TGCGCCAGCAGTAGGACGGCGAACACTGAAGCTTTCTTT | CASSRTANTEAFF | . | TRBJ1-1 | . | TRBV10-1
TGTGCCAGCAGTCCCGGACTAGCGGCCTACAATGAGCAGTTCTTC | CASSPGLAAYNEQFF | TRBD2 | TRBJ2-1 | . | TRBV27
TGTGCCACCAGCAGAGGACTAGCGGGGCCATACAATGAGCAGTTCTTC | CATSRGLAGPYNEQFF | TRBD2 | TRBJ2-1 | . | TRBV15
TGTGCCAGCAGCTTGGGGACCCGCGGAGGGGAGACCCAGTACTTC | CASSLGTRGGETQYF | . | TRBJ2-5 | . | TRBV5-5
TGCGCCAGCAGCCAAGATAGGGCAGGGGCCCAAGATACGCAGTATTTT | CASSQDRAGAQDTQYF | . | TRBJ2-3 | . | TRBV4-1
TGTGCCAGCACCGGGGGAGGGTTCTACGAGCAGTACTTC | CASTGGGFYEQYF | TRBD2 | TRBJ2-7 | . | TRBV6-6
TGTGCCAGCAGTCCTCTCATCAATCAGCCCCAGCATTTT | CASSPLINQPQHF | . | TRBJ1-5 | . | TRBV6-1
TGTGCCAGTAGCGACAGAAATTTACCCCTCCACTTT | CASSDRNLPLHF | . | TRBJ1-6 | . | TRBV19
TGTGCCAGCAGCTTAGTGTCGGGGGGAAGGGGGCCCCAGCATTTT | CASSLVSGGRGPQHF | . | TRBJ1-5 | . | TRBV7-2
TGCAGCGTTTCAGGGTCTCAACAAGAGACCCAGTACTTC | CSVSGSQQETQYF | . | TRBJ2-5 | . | TRBV29-1
TGTGCCAGCAGCCGGCTAGCGGGGGTCGAGACCCAGTACTTC | CASSRLAGVETQYF | TRBD2 | TRBJ2-5 | . | TRBV7-7
TGTGCCGGGGGCGGGGGACAGGGGACGGCCCAGCATTTT | CAGGGGQGTAQHF | TRBD1 | TRBJ1-5 | . | TRBV9
TGTGCCAGCAGTGAGTCAGCGGGAGGTAGGGGTGAGCAGTTCTTC | CASSESAGGRGEQFF | TRBD2 | TRBJ2-1 | . | TRBV6-4
TGTGCCAGCAGCTACCTAGCGGGAGTGGAGACCCAGTACTTC | CASSYLAGVETQYF | TRBD2 | TRBJ2-5 | . | TRBV7-8
TGTGCCAGCAGCTTATTAGGTGGCTACACCTTC | CASSLLGGYTF | . | TRBJ1-2 | . | TRBV7-2
TGCGCCAGCAGCCAAGATAAAGGGGCAGGGCAAGTCGGGGAGCTGTTTTTT | CASSQDKGAGQVGELFF | . | TRBJ2-2 | . | TRBV4-3
TGTGCCAGCAGCTCCAGCGGACTAGCGGGGGTTGAGCAGTACTTC | CASSSSGLAGVEQYF | TRBD2 | TRBJ2-7 | . | TRBV13
TGTGCCAGCAGCCCACACCAATCATCTAACTATGGCTACACCTTC | CASSPHQSSNYGYTF | . | TRBJ1-2 | . | TRBV14
TGTGCCAGCAGTTCCCGGGGGGCGGTGGAGACCCAGTACTTC | CASSSRGAVETQYF | . | TRBJ2-5 | . | TRBV7-2
TGTGCCAGCAGTTTGTCGAAAACCGGGACAGGGGTGAATGAGCAGTTCTTC | CASSLSKTGTGVNEQFF | TRBD1 | TRBJ2-1 | . | TRBV28
TGTGCCAGTAGGGTGACTAGCGGGAGTTTTGAGCAGTTCTTC | CASRVTSGSFEQFF | TRBD2 | TRBJ2-1 | . | TRBV19
TGTGCCAGTAGTATCCTGGGACTTCGCTTAGCGACTAACTATGGCTACACCTTC | CASSILGLRLATNYGYTF | . | TRBJ1-2 | few | TRBV19
TGTGCCAGCAGCTTGTCCCCTGATTACTACGAGCAGTACTTC | CASSLSPDYYEQYF | . | TRBJ2-7 | . | TRBV5-5